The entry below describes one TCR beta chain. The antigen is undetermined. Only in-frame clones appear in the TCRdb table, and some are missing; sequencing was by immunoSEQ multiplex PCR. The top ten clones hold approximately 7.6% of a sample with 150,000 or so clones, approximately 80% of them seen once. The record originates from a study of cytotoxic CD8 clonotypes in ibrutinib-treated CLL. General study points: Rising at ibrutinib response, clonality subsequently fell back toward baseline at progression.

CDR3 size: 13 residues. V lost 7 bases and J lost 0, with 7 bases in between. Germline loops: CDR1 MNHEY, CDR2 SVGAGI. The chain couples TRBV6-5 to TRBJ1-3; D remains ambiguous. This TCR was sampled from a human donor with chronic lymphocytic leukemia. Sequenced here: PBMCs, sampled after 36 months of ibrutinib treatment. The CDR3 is CASKMLSGNTIYF. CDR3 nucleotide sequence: TGTGCCAGCAAGATGCTCTCTGGAAACACCATATATTTT.